This T cell receptor beta chain is drawn from a study of cytomegalovirus exposure and HLA in healthy donors. Study background: As released early, the data held some 80 million unique TCRs from HLA-typed donors.

Amplification used 60 Vbeta primers and 13 Jbeta primers. The method was immunoSEQ multiplex PCR; TCRdb's version includes in-frame clones alone and lacks a portion of them. Here the sample spans 100,000 or so clones, roughly 85% being singletons. The TCR originated in a middle-aged woman in good health and CMV-seronegative. The sample was PBMCs.

The CDR3 here is CASRAEPYNEQFF. The CDR3 DNA reads as TGTGCCAGCCGAGCGGAACCGTACAATGAGCAGTTCTTC. This sequence joins TRBV9 and TRBJ2-1; TRBD2 might be the D (5 bases). The V gene's germline CDR1 is SGDLS and CDR2 YYNGEE. V was shortened by 7 bases and J by 4 bases, with 12 bases between the two germline ends. The length of the CDR3 is 13 residues.